This T cell receptor (beta chain) was profiled in a study of identical twins. This CDR3 comprises 16 residues. CDR1 is LNHNV, CDR2 YYDKDF, per germline (reference sequence). The V segment lost 3 bases and the J segment 5 bases; nucleotides outside the gene matches: 7. TCRdb called the 5' RACE reads again in MiXCR, with one record for every CDR3 protein. This sample has more than 400,000 distinct CDR3 sequences, with 15% found just once. No donor was unhealthy or non-Caucasian. Study-level points and caveats: Donors were not followed over many years; analysis was cross-sectional. Insertions ran lower in abundant cord blood beta clonotypes, though not in memory repertoires. Part of the zero-insertion signal could reflect confounding by invariant MAIT and iNKT cells.

Concerning this clonotype: The antigen remains undetermined.

These same data were also listed under a study on yellow fever vaccine responses in identical twins.

The sample consisted of CD4+ T cells sorted from blood. This receptor was identified in a woman under 30 in good health. The genes are TRBV15 and TRBJ2-3; TRBD2 matches at 11 bases. CDR3 sequence (DNA): TGTGCCACCAGCAGTAATAGCGGGGGGGCCATAGATACGCAGTATTTT. Translated, it gives CATSSNSGGAIDTQYF.